These 19 T cell receptor beta chains originate from one sample sequenced in a study of blood T cell repertoires in COVID-19. This table comes from immunoSEQ multiplex PCR, and its TCRdb copy is limited to in-frame clones, with some not included. Among around 200,000 clones listed, around 87% were seen once. The sequencing sample was made of peripheral blood. Every receptor here comes from a man aged 35-49 years with active or convalescent COVID-19.

The gene calls are TRBV7-9 and TRBJ2-7, with a tentative D call TRBD2 (6 bases). V lost 6 bases, J lost 3 bases, and 15 bases lay in between. CDR1 and CDR2 (germline): SEHNR, FQNEAQ (reference sequence). The length of the CDR3 is 14 residues. CDR3 nucleotide sequence: TGTGCCAGCAGTCATACCGGGGGAATCTACGAGCAGTACTTC. This gives the protein CASSHTGGIYEQYF.

V and J are TRBV6-2 or TRBV6-3 and TRBJ2-7, with D maybe TRBD1 (6 bases). The CDR3 runs to 13 residues. Trimming took 7 bases from V and 3 from J, leaving 13 bases between them. Germline loops: CDR1 MNHEY, CDR2 SVGEGT. In DNA, the CDR3 is TGTGCCAGCACCCCCAGGGGATACTACGAGCAGTACTTC. Translating gives CASTPRGYYEQYF.

This clone turned up a few times. The chain recombines TRBV6-2 or TRBV6-3 with TRBJ1-1; perhaps TRBD1 as D (6 bases). The CDR3 is made up of 15 amino acids. Deletions cut 4 bases from V and 5 bases from J, with 17 bases between. The germline gives CDR1 MNHEY, CDR2 SVGEGT. In DNA form, the CDR3 reads TGTGCCAGCAGTTCCGACAGGAGAAAGATGACTGAAGCTTTCTTT. It specifies CASSSDRRKMTEAFF.

The V call is TRBV7-2, the J call TRBJ2-5; 14 bases agree with TRBD2. The CDR3 contains 16 residues. Germline CDR1 and CDR2: SGHTA and FQGNSA. Trimming at V came to 5 bases and at J to 4 bases, leaving 6 bases not matched to a gene. Here the CDR3 DNA reads TGTGCCAGCAGCGCGACTAGCGGGGGGGCGGGAGAGACCCAGTACTTC. Protein product: CASSATSGGAGETQYF.

The gene calls are TRBV7-6 and TRBJ2-3, with 9 positions matching TRBD1. The V and J ends lost 5 bases and 4 bases, in that order; junction bases with no gene match: 13. Germline V gene lookup returns CDR1 SGHVS and CDR2 FNYEAQ. The CDR3 has 17 residues. This CDR3 reads CASSPRVSGQGSDTQYF. DNA of the CDR3: TGTGCCAGCAGCCCTCGCGTTAGCGGACAGGGGTCAGATACGCAGTATTTT.

The V gene is TRBV9, the J gene TRBJ2-1; D might be TRBD2 (6 bases). Per the germline V gene, CDR1 is SGDLS and CDR2 is YYNGEE. CDR3 length: 15 amino acids. Trimming removed 3 bases from V and 4 bases from J, with 14 bases in between. The chain's CDR3 is CASSEGRLGYNEQFF. In DNA form, the CDR3 reads TGTGCCAGCAGCGAGGGGAGACTAGGGTACAATGAGCAGTTCTTC. Complete variable domain (other parts from reference TRBV9 and TRBJ2-1): DSGVTQTPKHLITATGQRVTLRCSPRSGDLSVYWYQQSLDQGLQFLIQYYNGEERAKGNILERFSAQQFPDLHSELNLSSLELGDSALYFCASSEGRLGYNEQFFGPGTRLTVL.

The chain couples TRBV4-1 to TRBJ2-7; D call uncertain. This CDR3 region has 13 residues. The V gene's germline CDR1 is MGHRA and CDR2 YSYEKL. Trimming stripped 0 bases from V and 4 bases from J, with 7 bases between. In nucleotides, the CDR3 is TGCGCCAGCAGCCAAGATTTACAGTACGAGCAGTACTTC. Amino acid sequence: CASSQDLQYEQYF.

V and J are TRBV28 and TRBJ2-7; 8 bases are a match to TRBD2. CDR1 is MDHEN and CDR2 is SYDVKM in the germline V gene. V lost 2 bases, J lost 0 bases, and 3 bases stayed unmatched. This CDR3 contains 15 residues. In nucleotides, the CDR3 is TGTGCCAGCAGTTTACCAGCGGGGGCCTCCTACGAGCAGTACTTC. The encoded protein is CASSLPAGASYEQYF.

This rearrangement joins TRBV2 to TRBJ1-2; a possible D gene is TRBD1 (6 bases). Germline V gene data show CDR1 as SNHLY and CDR2 as FYNNEI. The V gene lost 6 bases and the J gene lost 6 bases, with 14 bases spanning the gap. The CDR3 is made up of 13 amino acids. CDR3 sequence reads: CASRATQGNGYTF. For the CDR3, the DNA is TGTGCCAGCAGGGCGACCCAGGGGAATGGCTACACCTTC. Looking up the rest from reference TRBV2 and TRBJ1-2 gives the full variable domain: EPEVTQTPSHQVTQMGQEVILRCVPISNHLYFYWYRQILGQKVEFLVSFYNNEISEKSEIFDDQFSVERPDGSNFTLKIRSTKLEDSAMYFCASRATQGNGYTFGSGTRLTVV.

The J gene is TRBJ1-2, the V gene TRBV6-5, with D possibly matching TRBD1 (5 bases). Looked up from germline, CDR1 is MNHEY and CDR2 is SVGAGI. Trimming shortened V by 3 bases and J by 6 bases, and 11 bases separated the two germline ends. The CDR3 runs 13 residues. The CDR3 DNA sequence: TGTGCCAGCAGTTATGGAGGGGCAGATGGCTACACCTTC. As protein: CASSYGGADGYTF.

The J gene is TRBJ1-1, the V gene TRBV4-2; D is undetermined. The CDR3 sequence is 14 residues long. Germline V gene data show CDR1 as LGHNA and CDR2 as YNFKEQ. V was clipped by 0 bases and J by 6 bases, with 11 bases between them. The CDR3 nucleotides are TGTGCCAGCAGCCAAGAACTCCGGGGAGCTGAAGCTTTCTTT. Translating it yields CASSQELRGAEAFF.

The chain is built from TRBV6-5 and TRBJ2-2; D is unresolved. Germline lookup yields CDR1 MNHEY and CDR2 SVGAGI. This CDR3 spans 15 amino acids. Trimming took off 2 bases at V and 1 base at J, with 8 bases between the two ends. The CDR3, as DNA: TGTGCCAGCAGTTACAGACACCGGAACACCGGGGAGCTGTTTTTT. This encodes CASSYRHRNTGELFF.

The V call is TRBV5-4, the J call TRBJ2-5, with 7 bases lining up with TRBD1. There are 13 residues in the CDR3. Looked up from germline, CDR1 is SGHNT and CDR2 is YYREEE (reference sequence). J lost 5 bases, V lost 2 bases, and 3 bases had no gene match. This chain's CDR3 is CASSFRGRETQYF. The DNA for the CDR3 is TGTGCCAGCAGCTTTAGGGGGCGGGAGACCCAGTACTTC.

The chain employs TRBV25-1 and TRBJ1-5; TRBD1 is a possible D gene (5 bases). The V gene's germline CDR1 is MGHDK and CDR2 SYGVNS. The CDR3 is 15 amino acids. Trimming pared 4 bases from V and 2 bases from J, leaving 12 bases between. CDR3 DNA sequence: TGTGCCAGCAGTGTATCAGGGTCGGGCAATCAGCCCCAGCATTTT. Translating it yields CASSVSGSGNQPQHF.

The rearrangement links TRBV27 to TRBJ1-1; weak D call: TRBD1 (6 bases). Germline assignment: CDR1 MNHEY and CDR2 SMNVEV (reference sequence). This CDR3 comprises 16 residues. Trimming cost V 2 bases and J 0 bases, with 13 bases left between them. The CDR3 reads CASSLGQGIMNTEAFF. For the CDR3, the DNA is TGTGCCAGCAGTTTAGGGCAGGGGATAATGAACACTGAAGCTTTCTTT.

The rearrangement joins TRBV4-1 to TRBJ1-6; D uncertain. This CDR3 is 14 amino acids long. V lost 2 bases to trimming and J lost 9 bases, with 11 bases between them. Germline V CDR1 and CDR2: MGHRA, YSYEKL. In DNA, the CDR3 is TGCGCCAGCAGCCAAATTGGGAGACGTTCACCCCTCCACTTT. As protein: CASSQIGRRSPLHF.

The V call is TRBV5-1, the J call TRBJ2-7; 10 bases line up with TRBD1. The V and J ends lost 4 bases and 5 bases, in that order; junction bases with no gene match: 9. Germline V gene sequence: CDR1 SGHRS, CDR2 YFSETQ. CDR3 length equals 15 residues. The CDR3 nucleotides read TGCGCCAGCAGCCGACAGGGGGCTGGGAGCGACGAGCAGTACTTC. Translating it yields CASSRQGAGSDEQYF.

The gene calls are TRBV9 and TRBJ2-7; maybe TRBD1 (6 bases). Germline loops: CDR1 SGDLS, CDR2 YYNGEE. V shed 0 bases and J shed 2 bases, with 21 bases lying between them. CDR3 size: 18 residues. The DNA of the CDR3 is TGTGCCAGCAGCGTAGCCCCCTCCACGGCAGGGGTGGCCTACGAGCAGTACTTC. Translation gives CASSVAPSTAGVAYEQYF.

Concerning this clone: The junction differs from germline at one of its ends, possibly a read error. The V gene is TRBV7-7, the J gene TRBJ2-1; tentatively, D is TRBD2 (6 bases). Looked up from germline, CDR1 is SSHAT and CDR2 is FNYEAQ (reference sequence). The CDR3 totals 13 residues. The CDR3 DNA reads as TGTGCTAGCAGCTTTTGGGGGGACAATGAGCAGTTCTTC. Encoded protein: CASSFWGDNEQFF.